Here is one T cell receptor beta chain with its context. This record belongs to a study of vaccination and CD4 T cells after COVID-19. Study as a whole: Nasal swab PCR showed SARS-CoV-2 in convalescent patients, several with mild and one with severe disease. Either the Pfizer-BioNTech BNT162b2 or Moderna mRNA-1273 vaccine was given as two doses.

This CDR3 is built from 14 residues. Trimming removed 8 bases from V and 4 bases from J, with 17 bases in between. TCRdb re-analysed the PCR reads in MiXCR, keeping a single row per CDR3 protein. The top ten hold roughly 1.1% of the sample, which has 15,000 to 20,000 distinct CDR3 sequences, roughly 63% seen once. Positive tests by PCR, dated March to December 2020, predated US Alpha, Beta and Delta variants. This sequence originates from a human donor who had recovered from COVID-19. The rearrangement uses TRBV12-3 or TRBV12-4 and TRBJ1-1; no definite D call. Material: CD4+ T cells from blood, obtained after SARS-CoV-2 vaccination. CDR3 nucleotide sequence: TGTGCCAGCGCCAGTAAAGGGAGACTCACTGAAGCTTTCTTT. Translated, it gives CASASKGRLTEAFF.